Listed below are T cell receptor beta chains from one sample, sequenced in a study of shared clonotypes between healthy human individuals. The assay was immunoSEQ multiplex PCR, and TCRdb's table has in-frame clones only and misses some. This sample has more than 2,000,000 clones, with around 90% found just once. What was sequenced was naive CD4+ T cells sorted from blood. The receptors here all came from a man in his late teens or twenties in good health. Each CDR3 is given with its conserved first and last residue. The order of the fields is V gene, clone size, J gene, D gene, CDR3 DNA, CDR3 protein. D genes are given only for firm matches. Part of the rows lack a size; the others show once, few, many or a class for expanded clones.

v_gene: TRBV6-5
abundance: -
j_gene: TRBJ1-4
d_gene: -
CDR3nt: TGTGCCAGCAGTTACTCAGCCGGTAATGAAAAACTGTTTTTT
CDR3aa: CASSYSAGNEKLFF

v_gene: TRBV6-5
abundance: -
j_gene: TRBJ1-4
d_gene: TRBD1
CDR3nt: TGTGCCAGCAGTTACTCGATAGGGACAGGGGAAAAACTGTTTTTT
CDR3aa: CASSYSIGTGEKLFF

v_gene: TRBV27
abundance: -
j_gene: TRBJ1-4
d_gene: -
CDR3nt: TGTGCCAGCAGAAGAAAGGCAGGCGCCCAGACAACTAATGAAAAACTGTTTTTT
CDR3aa: CASRRKAGAQTTNEKLFF

v_gene: TRBV29-1
abundance: -
j_gene: TRBJ2-5
d_gene: -
CDR3nt: TGCAGCGTTTGGAGGATCGGAGAGACCCAGTACTTC
CDR3aa: CSVWRIGETQYF

v_gene: TRBV4-3
abundance: -
j_gene: TRBJ2-3
d_gene: TRBD2
CDR3nt: TGCGCCAGCAGCCAACAAGGACTAGCGGGAGCACCTGGCCCTGATACGCAGTATTTT
CDR3aa: CASSQQGLAGAPGPDTQYF

v_gene: TRBV7-9
abundance: -
j_gene: TRBJ1-6
d_gene: -
CDR3nt: TGTGCCAGCAGCTTGTTTCCGAGCCCGGGATTGTATAATTCACCCCTCCACTTT
CDR3aa: CASSLFPSPGLYNSPLHF

v_gene: TRBV10-3
abundance: -
j_gene: TRBJ2-1
d_gene: TRBD1
CDR3nt: TGTGCCATCAGTGAGTCCTCGGGACAGGGTTCCTACAATGAGCAGTTCTTC
CDR3aa: CAISESSGQGSYNEQFF

v_gene: TRBV5-8
abundance: -
j_gene: TRBJ1-2
d_gene: -
CDR3nt: TGTGCCAGCAGCTGGGCCGGGACTAACCTGGGGAATGGCTACACCTTC
CDR3aa: CASSWAGTNLGNGYTF

v_gene: TRBV5-1
abundance: -
j_gene: TRBJ2-7
d_gene: -
CDR3nt: TGCGCCAGCAGCTTGGAAGGGGGGCGAGGGGTCGAGCAGTACTTC
CDR3aa: CASSLEGGRGVEQYF

v_gene: TRBV30
abundance: once
j_gene: TRBJ2-1
d_gene: TRBD2
CDR3nt: TGTGCCGGGACTAGCGGGACCTACAATGAGCAGTTCTTC
CDR3aa: CAGTSGTYNEQFF

v_gene: TRBV15
abundance: -
j_gene: TRBJ2-1
d_gene: TRBD2
CDR3nt: TGTGCCACCAGCAGGCTTGTCGGGACTAGTCAGAACAATGAGCAGTTCTTC
CDR3aa: CATSRLVGTSQNNEQFF

v_gene: TRBV30
abundance: -
j_gene: TRBJ2-3
d_gene: TRBD2
CDR3nt: TGTGCCTGGAGCCCTAGCGGAACAGATACGCAGTATTTT
CDR3aa: CAWSPSGTDTQYF

v_gene: TRBV6-1
abundance: -
j_gene: TRBJ2-1
d_gene: TRBD1
CDR3nt: TGTGCCAGCAGTGAAGGGGACAGGGTAACAAATGAGCAGTTCTTC
CDR3aa: CASSEGDRVTNEQFF

v_gene: TRBV10-2
abundance: -
j_gene: TRBJ2-3
d_gene: TRBD1
CDR3nt: TGCGCCAGCAGTCATTTGGGACAGGGCGGCACAGATACGCAGTATTTT
CDR3aa: CASSHLGQGGTDTQYF

v_gene: TRBV30
abundance: -
j_gene: TRBJ2-7
d_gene: TRBD1
CDR3nt: TGTGCCTGGAGTGGACAGGGTAGGGAGAGCGAGCAGTACTTC
CDR3aa: CAWSGQGRESEQYF

v_gene: TRBV7-3
abundance: -
j_gene: TRBJ1-3
d_gene: -
CDR3nt: TGTGCCAGCAGCCTCAGTAGGGGAAACACCATATATTTT
CDR3aa: CASSLSRGNTIYF

v_gene: TRBV1
abundance: -
j_gene: TRBJ1-6
d_gene: -
CDR3nt: TGCACCATCTCTTTAACCTTCACACTTCCTTATAATTCACCCCTCCACTTT
CDR3aa: CTISLTFTLPYNSPLHF

v_gene: TRBV4-3
abundance: once
j_gene: TRBJ2-1
d_gene: -
CDR3nt: TGCGCCAGCAGCCAAGATAATAGGGGTGAGCAGTTCTTC
CDR3aa: CASSQDNRGEQFF

v_gene: TRBV25-1
abundance: -
j_gene: TRBJ1-2
d_gene: -
CDR3nt: TGTGCCAGCAGTGAAGGGGGACGCTGGGGCTACACCTTC
CDR3aa: CASSEGGRWGYTF

v_gene: TRBV4-1
abundance: -
j_gene: TRBJ2-1
d_gene: -
CDR3nt: TGCGCCAGCAGCCACAAACCGGGACAAGGTCCCTACAATGAGCAGTTCTTC
CDR3aa: CASSHKPGQGPYNEQFF

v_gene: TRBV19
abundance: -
j_gene: TRBJ1-3
d_gene: -
CDR3nt: TGTGCCAGTAGTATCCCCGCGGGGAAGGGGCAGAGAAACACCATATATTTT
CDR3aa: CASSIPAGKGQRNTIYF

v_gene: TRBV7-3
abundance: -
j_gene: TRBJ2-6
d_gene: -
CDR3nt: TGTGCCAGCAGCCCTTCTGGGGCCAACGTCCTGACTTTC
CDR3aa: CASSPSGANVLTF

v_gene: TRBV18
abundance: -
j_gene: TRBJ2-2
d_gene: TRBD2
CDR3nt: TGTGCCAGCTCACCACGAGAGACTAGCGGGGGGTCCGGGGAGCTGTTTTTT
CDR3aa: CASSPRETSGGSGELFF

v_gene: TRBV19
abundance: -
j_gene: TRBJ2-7
d_gene: TRBD2
CDR3nt: TGTGCCAGTAGTCCACTGGCGGGGGGCAGCTCCTACGAGCAGTACTTC
CDR3aa: CASSPLAGGSSYEQYF

v_gene: TRBV4-2
abundance: -
j_gene: TRBJ1-3
d_gene: -
CDR3nt: TGTGCCAGCAGCCAAGATCCGGACGGTAGCTCTGGAAACACCATATATTTT
CDR3aa: CASSQDPDGSSGNTIYF

v_gene: TRBV6-5
abundance: -
j_gene: TRBJ1-2
d_gene: -
CDR3nt: TGTGCCAGCAGTTCCCTCAGGGGAGAAGGAGGCTACACCTTC
CDR3aa: CASSSLRGEGGYTF

v_gene: TRBV7-9
abundance: -
j_gene: TRBJ1-2
d_gene: -
CDR3nt: TGTGCCAGCAGCTTAGTGGGAGCCGGAGCTAACTATGGCTACACCTTC
CDR3aa: CASSLVGAGANYGYTF

v_gene: TRBV14
abundance: -
j_gene: TRBJ2-7
d_gene: -
CDR3nt: TGTGCCAGCAGCCAAGATCGATCCTACGAGCAGTACTTC
CDR3aa: CASSQDRSYEQYF

v_gene: TRBV6-5
abundance: once
j_gene: TRBJ2-7
d_gene: -
CDR3nt: TGTGCCAGCAGTTACTCGAAAGGGATAGGCGAGCAGTACTTC
CDR3aa: CASSYSKGIGEQYF

v_gene: TRBV27
abundance: -
j_gene: TRBJ1-2
d_gene: TRBD1
CDR3nt: TGTGCCAGCAGTTTACAACTGCCGGGGACAGGGTCGGTCGGCTACACCTTC
CDR3aa: CASSLQLPGTGSVGYTF

v_gene: TRBV5-1
abundance: -
j_gene: TRBJ1-1
d_gene: -
CDR3nt: TGCGCCAGCAGCTTCAACCGGGCCGCTCCGGACACTGAAGCTTTCTTT
CDR3aa: CASSFNRAAPDTEAFF

v_gene: TRBV18
abundance: -
j_gene: TRBJ1-6
d_gene: -
CDR3nt: TGTGCCAGCTCACCACTAGTTCAAGGGTCACCCCTCCACTTT
CDR3aa: CASSPLVQGSPLHF

v_gene: TRBV9
abundance: -
j_gene: TRBJ1-2
d_gene: TRBD1
CDR3nt: TGTGCCAGCAGCGCCTCGGGACAGGGGATCGGCTATGGCTACACCTTC
CDR3aa: CASSASGQGIGYGYTF

v_gene: TRBV7-3
abundance: -
j_gene: TRBJ2-7
d_gene: -
CDR3nt: TGTGCCAGCAGTCCTACAGGGAGCTCCTACGAGCAGTACTTC
CDR3aa: CASSPTGSSYEQYF

v_gene: TRBV18
abundance: -
j_gene: TRBJ1-4
d_gene: TRBD1
CDR3nt: TGTGCCAGCTCACCACAGCAGGGGGCCGATGAAAAACTGTTTTTT
CDR3aa: CASSPQQGADEKLFF

v_gene: TRBV7-3
abundance: -
j_gene: TRBJ2-3
d_gene: TRBD1
CDR3nt: TGTGCCAGCAGCTCGGACCAGGACAGGCGCACAGATACGCAGTATTTT
CDR3aa: CASSSDQDRRTDTQYF

v_gene: TRBV11-2
abundance: -
j_gene: TRBJ2-7
d_gene: -
CDR3nt: TGTGCCAGCAGCTTATCGAGAATACCCTACGAGCAGTACTTC
CDR3aa: CASSLSRIPYEQYF

v_gene: TRBV7-2
abundance: -
j_gene: TRBJ1-3
d_gene: TRBD1
CDR3nt: TGTGCCAGCAGCCAAAGACAGGGGCCTGGAAACACCATATATTTT
CDR3aa: CASSQRQGPGNTIYF

v_gene: TRBV5-1
abundance: once
j_gene: TRBJ2-1
d_gene: TRBD2
CDR3nt: TGCGCCAGCAGCTTGGGACTAGCGGGAGTTGAGCAGTTCTTC
CDR3aa: CASSLGLAGVEQFF

v_gene: TRBV10-1
abundance: -
j_gene: TRBJ2-3
d_gene: -
CDR3nt: TGCGCCAGCAGCCCGGGAGCCCCAGATACGCAGTATTTT
CDR3aa: CASSPGAPDTQYF

v_gene: TRBV2
abundance: -
j_gene: TRBJ2-7
d_gene: -
CDR3nt: TGTGCCAGCAGGGAGTACCTCTACGAGCAGTACTTC
CDR3aa: CASREYLYEQYF

v_gene: TRBV4-2
abundance: few
j_gene: TRBJ1-4
d_gene: TRBD1
CDR3nt: TGTGCCAGCAGCCAGGGGGACAGGGGTTGGGAAAAACTGTTTTTT
CDR3aa: CASSQGDRGWEKLFF

v_gene: TRBV9
abundance: -
j_gene: TRBJ2-5
d_gene: -
CDR3nt: TGTGCCAGCAGCCTCCCGGCTGAGACCCAGTACTTC
CDR3aa: CASSLPAETQYF

v_gene: TRBV6-5
abundance: -
j_gene: TRBJ1-3
d_gene: -
CDR3nt: TGTGCCAGCAGAGACAGATTCTCTGGAAACACCATATATTTT
CDR3aa: CASRDRFSGNTIYF

v_gene: TRBV11-2
abundance: -
j_gene: TRBJ2-1
d_gene: -
CDR3nt: TGTGCCAGCAGCACGACTAGTTTTGGTGAGCAGTTCTTC
CDR3aa: CASSTTSFGEQFF

v_gene: TRBV29-1
abundance: -
j_gene: TRBJ1-1
d_gene: -
CDR3nt: TGCAGCGGTAAGGGGGGCCTGGGCACTGAAGCTTTCTTT
CDR3aa: CSGKGGLGTEAFF

v_gene: TRBV2
abundance: -
j_gene: TRBJ1-5
d_gene: -
CDR3nt: TGTGCCAGTAGCAGTGACAGGCAACAGCATTTT
CDR3aa: CASSSDRQQHF

v_gene: TRBV9
abundance: -
j_gene: TRBJ1-2
d_gene: -
CDR3nt: TGTGCCAGCAGCGTAGGGGGAGGTAACTATGGCTACACCTTC
CDR3aa: CASSVGGGNYGYTF